What follows is one T cell receptor (beta chain) and its context. What it binds is unknown. V lost 7 bases, J lost 7 bases, and 4 bases stayed unmatched. The CDR3 length is 13 residues. CDR1 MNHEY and CDR2 SMNVEV come from the germline V gene (reference sequence). The PCR contained 60 Vbeta and 13 Jbeta primers. The method was immunoSEQ multiplex PCR; TCRdb's version includes in-frame clones alone and lacks a portion of them. The table includes 150,000 to 170,000 clones, approximately 69% detected once. The data were obtained in a study of cytomegalovirus exposure and HLA in healthy donors. Overall study findings and caveats: Through in vitro validation, a few CMV-associated chains were shown to be specific for CMV antigens. Relative to equally common others, HLA-associated TCR beta chains showed greater clonal expansion in a later analysis.

In nominal health when sampled, donors likely had unrecorded immune exposures nonetheless. The chain joins TRBV27 to TRBJ1-6; 7 positions match TRBD1. Material for sequencing was PBMCs. This receptor was obtained from a man aged 25-40 years in good health and CMV-seronegative. The CDR3 loop reads CASNPGQNSPLHF. As DNA, the CDR3 is TGTGCCAGCAACCCGGGACAGAATTCACCCCTCCACTTT.